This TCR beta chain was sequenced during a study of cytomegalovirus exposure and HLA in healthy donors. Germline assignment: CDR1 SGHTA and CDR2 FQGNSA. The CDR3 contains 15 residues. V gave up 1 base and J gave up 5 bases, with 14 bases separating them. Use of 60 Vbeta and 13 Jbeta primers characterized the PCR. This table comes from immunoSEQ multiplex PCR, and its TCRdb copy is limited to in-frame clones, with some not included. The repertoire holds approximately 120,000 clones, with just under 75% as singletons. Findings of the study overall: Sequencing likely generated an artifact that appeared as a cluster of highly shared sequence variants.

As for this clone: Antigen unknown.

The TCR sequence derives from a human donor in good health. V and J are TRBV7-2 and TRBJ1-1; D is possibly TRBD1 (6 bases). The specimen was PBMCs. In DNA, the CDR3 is TGTGCCAGCAGCTTAGTGCGGGGGCCTAAGACTGAAGCTTTCTTT. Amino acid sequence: CASSLVRGPKTEAFF.